This entry is about one T cell receptor beta chain. Sequencing used immunoSEQ multiplex PCR; TCRdb keeps in-frame clones, though not all of them. Seen here are roughly 380,000 clones, about 88% observed once, and the top ten hold about 1.6%. Seattle enrolled patients during active infection and tracked them longitudinally. J gave up 3 bases and V 3 bases, and 10 bases lay outside the gene matches. CDR3 size: 16 residues. Per germline, CDR1 SGHRS and CDR2 YFSETQ. This record comes from a study of blood T cell repertoires in COVID-19. Whole-study context: Whether acute or convalescent, the COVID-19 samples came from the United States, Italy and Spain. T cells, B-cell-depleted T cells, or PBMCs supplied cDNA or gDNA.

The chain has TRBV5-1 and TRBJ1-2; the match to TRBD1 covers 8 bases. Sequenced sample: peripheral blood. This sequence was found in a woman between 40 and 55 years old with COVID-19, enrolled during active disease. CDR3 sequence (DNA): TGCGCCAGCAGCTGGGGGGCAGGGGGCGCGGACTATGGCTACACCTTC. This sequence encodes CASSWGAGGADYGYTF.